What follows are 11 T cell receptor beta chains derived from one specimen sequenced in a study of STAT5B mutations in CD4+ large granular lymphocyte leukemia. TCRdb's table, derived via immunoSEQ multiplex PCR, lists solely in-frame clones and lacks some. This sample has about 40,000 clones, with about four fifths found just once. The sample taken for sequencing was CD4+ T cells from blood buffy coats. Receptors were obtained from a human donor in good health.

This clone was detected only a few times. The rearrangement links TRBV10-3 to TRBJ2-5; 10 positions agree with TRBD1. CDR1 and CDR2 from the germline V gene are ENHRY and SYGVKD. The V gene end was trimmed by 0 bases and the J gene end by 4 bases; junction bases not matched to a gene: 17. The CDR3 is 20 residues long. The CDR3 loop is CAISESGTGDGIGVRETQYF. Written as DNA, the CDR3 is TGTGCCATCAGTGAGTCCGGGACAGGGGATGGTATTGGGGTGCGAGAGACCCAGTACTTC.

V usage is TRBV7-2 and J usage is TRBJ2-7, with 13 bases matching TRBD2. V dropped 2 bases and J dropped 0; count of bases not matched to a gene: 7. Germline loops: CDR1 SGHTA, CDR2 FQGNSA. This CDR3 region has 18 residues. The CDR3 is CASSLTSGGAVTSYEQYF. In DNA, the CDR3 is TGTGCCAGCAGCTTAACTAGCGGGGGGGCAGTCACCTCCTACGAGCAGTACTTC.

This chain connects TRBV2 to TRBJ1-1; D ambiguous. V dropped 2 bases and J dropped 6 bases, with 16 bases sitting between them. Germline CDR1 and CDR2: SNHLY and FYNNEI. This CDR3 has 15 residues. Here the CDR3 DNA reads TGTGCCAGCAGTGAAAGGAGGGCGGCTCTCTCTGAAGCTTTCTTT. Translating it yields CASSERRAALSEAFF.

This clone was found a few times. The CDR3 nucleotides are TGTGCCAGCAGCGGAGCAGGGGGCGCAGATGGCTACACCTTC. This codes for CASSGAGGADGYTF. The rearrangement links TRBV5-4 to TRBJ1-2; 8 nucleotides match TRBD1. This CDR3 is built from 14 residues. Trimming cost V 4 bases and J 6 bases; bases outside gene matches: 8. Germline assignment: CDR1 SGHNT and CDR2 YYREEE (reference sequence).

The chain is built from TRBV9 and TRBJ2-1, with D tentatively TRBD2 (6 bases). Germline V CDR1 and CDR2: SGDLS, YYNGEE. The CDR3 extends over 14 amino acids. The ends were cut back, 2 bases at V and 7 bases at J, with 13 bases in the middle. Here the CDR3 reads CASSVGTGVNEQFF. The CDR3 region has the DNA TGTGCCAGCAGCGTCGGGACTGGAGTTAATGAGCAGTTCTTC.

The rearrangement uses TRBV2 and TRBJ1-1, with D perhaps TRBD1 (5 bases). V was trimmed by 5 bases and J by 0 bases, leaving 10 bases between them. CDR1 is SNHLY, CDR2 FYNNEI, per germline. The CDR3 has 14 residues. CDR3 amino acids: CASSFQGLNTEAFF. The CDR3 coding sequence is TGTGCCAGCAGTTTCCAGGGTTTGAACACTGAAGCTTTCTTT.

V is TRBV6-5 and J is TRBJ1-6, with D perhaps TRBD1 (5 bases). V was trimmed by 5 bases and J by 8 bases, leaving 13 bases between them. This CDR3 has 14 residues. The germline CDR1 and CDR2 sequences are MNHEY and SVGAGI. CDR3 residues: CASSLLTVYSPLHF. Written as DNA, the CDR3 is TGTGCCAGCAGTCTCCTGACAGTCTATTCACCCCTCCACTTT.

V gene TRBV7-9 combines with J gene TRBJ1-1; D unclear. The length of the CDR3 is 16 residues. Germline V lookup: CDR1 SEHNR, CDR2 FQNEAQ (reference sequence). Trimming removed 0 bases from V and 1 base from J, with 12 bases in between. CDR3 in DNA: TGTGCCAGCAGCTTAGCCAACTTCGGCGGGAACACTGAAGCTTTCTTT. Protein: CASSLANFGGNTEAFF. The full variable domain, with the rest looked up from reference TRBV7-9 and TRBJ1-1, is DTGVSQNPRHKITKRGQNVTFRCDPISEHNRLYWYRQTLGQGPEFLTYFQNEAQLEKSRLLSDRFSAERPKGSFSTLEIQRTEQGDSAMYLCASSLANFGGNTEAFFGQGTRLTVV.

The rearrangement joins TRBV7-2 to TRBJ1-6, with D possibly TRBD1 on 6 matching bases. The CDR3 is 16 residues long. V dropped 2 bases and J dropped 9 bases, with 17 bases sitting between them. Germline-derived CDR1 and CDR2 are SGHTA and FQGNSA. The CDR3 DNA sequence: TGTGCCAGCAGCTTATCAGGCGGCAGGGGTCGTTCACCCCTCCACTTT. It encodes CASSLSGGRGRSPLHF.

The chain links TRBV29-1 to TRBJ2-7, with D maybe TRBD1 (7 bases). Germline lookup yields CDR1 SQVTM and CDR2 ANQGSEA. The CDR3 contains 13 residues. V shed 4 bases and J shed 5 bases, with 15 bases lying between them. The CDR3 protein is CSVGRDSIHEQYF. The CDR3 DNA is TGCAGCGTTGGGAGGGACAGTATCCACGAGCAGTACTTC.

J is TRBJ1-2 and V is TRBV5-6, with 8 bases identical to TRBD1. The CDR3 length is 18 residues. Germline CDR1 SGHDT, CDR2 YYEEEE. V trimming: 4 bases; J trimming: 6 bases; junction bases outside the gene matches: 20. CDR3 bases: TGTGCCAGCAGCCAGATGGACAGGGTGATTGTAATAGAGAATGGCTACACCTTC. Its translation: CASSQMDRVIVIENGYTF.